The 11 T cell receptor beta chains in this list originate from one sample, sequenced in a study of beta chain features in type 1 diabetes. The isolated RNA, all of it, was reverse transcribed, so expressed TCRB transcripts were what got sequenced. Data came from immunoSEQ multiplex PCR; TCRdb stores just in-frame clones and leaves some out. The sample lists hundreds of thousands of clones, roughly 16% seen once, with more than 0.08% in the top ten. Source material: naive CD4+ T cells from blood. The source is a man aged 18 to 29 in good health.

As regards this clone: The sample holds other DNA sequences that translate to the same CDR3. The chain carries TRBV7-9 and TRBJ1-1; tentatively, D is TRBD1 (6 bases). V was pared by 4 bases and J by 3 bases, with 9 bases between. Germline V gene data show CDR1 as SEHNR and CDR2 as FQNEAQ (reference sequence). The CDR3 length is 13 residues. For the CDR3, the DNA is TGTGCCAGCAGCTCGAGGGGGGACACTGAAGCTTTCTTT. As protein: CASSSRGDTEAFF.

There are a few counts of this clone. CDR3 protein: CASSLEAVDGELFF. The CDR3 DNA sequence: TGTGCCAGCAGCTTAGAAGCAGTGGACGGGGAGCTGTTTTTT. The chain recombines TRBV7-9 with TRBJ2-2; D is unresolved. CDR3 length: 14 residues. Germline CDR1 reads SEHNR; CDR2 reads FQNEAQ (reference sequence). V lost 1 base and J 7 bases, leaving 10 bases between the germline ends. The full variable domain, rest sourced from reference TRBV7-9 and TRBJ2-2, is DTGVSQNPRHKITKRGQNVTFRCDPISEHNRLYWYRQTLGQGPEFLTYFQNEAQLEKSRLLSDRFSAERPKGSFSTLEIQRTEQGDSAMYLCASSLEAVDGELFFGEGSRLTVL.

This clone has only a few counts. The CDR3 protein is CASSLTSSWAGSGKGETQYF. The DNA of the CDR3 is TGTGCCAGCAGCTTAACGTCTTCCTGGGCGGGTAGCGGGAAAGGAGAGACCCAGTACTTC. The rearrangement links TRBV7-3 to TRBJ2-5; 8 bases are a match to TRBD2. The CDR3 runs to 20 residues. Germline CDR1 reads SGHTA; CDR2 reads FQGTGA. V was pared by 0 bases and J by 4 bases, with 19 bases of the junction left unmatched.

The V and J genes are TRBV28 and TRBJ2-7; no clear D gene. This CDR3 is built from 14 residues. Germline values: CDR1 MDHEN, CDR2 SYDVKM. V was cut by 1 base and J by 2 bases, with 9 bases left in between. CDR3 DNA: TGTGCCAGCAGTTTATTGCCAGCAACCTACGAGCAGTACTTC. Its translation: CASSLLPATYEQYF.

The genes are TRBV11-2 and TRBJ2-1; D is possibly TRBD1 or TRBD2 (5 bases each). CDR1 is SGHAT, CDR2 FQNNGV, per germline. Trimming left V 7 bases short and J 10 bases short, with 8 bases between. The CDR3 totals 10 residues. The CDR3 bases are TGTGCCAGCAAGAGGGGCGAGCAGTTCTTC. As protein: CASKRGEQFF. Drawing the rest from reference TRBV11-2 and TRBJ2-1, the complete variable domain is EAGVAQSPRYKIIEKRQSVAFWCNPISGHATLYWYQQILGQGPKLLIQFQNNGVVDDSQLPKDRFSAERLKGVDSTLKIQPAKLEDSAVYLCASKRGEQFFGPGTRLTVL.

The chain combines TRBV9 with TRBJ2-7; TRBD1 matches 8 bases. The germline V gene has CDR1 SGDLS and CDR2 YYNGEE. The CDR3 is 14 amino acids. The trim removed 3 bases at V and 4 bases at J, leaving 6 bases unmatched. CDR3 protein: CASSADRDGYEQYF. In DNA form, the CDR3 reads TGTGCCAGCAGCGCGGACAGGGACGGTTACGAGCAGTACTTC.

This clone was counted a few times. The chain carries TRBV6-5 and TRBJ2-7; D unclear. Germline lookup yields CDR1 MNHEY and CDR2 SVGAGI. This CDR3 region has 14 residues. Between the trimmed V and J ends, which lost 5 bases and 0 bases, there was a span of 11 bases. The CDR3 nucleotides read TGTGCCAGCAGTAGGGCCCCCGTCTCCTACGAGCAGTACTTC. It yields the protein CASSRAPVSYEQYF.

This clone has just a few counts. The chain is built from TRBV5-6 and TRBJ1-4; D is perhaps TRBD1 (5 bases). This CDR3 region has 16 residues. V lost 4 bases to trimming and J lost 7 bases, with 20 bases between them. Germline-derived CDR1 and CDR2 are SGHDT and YYEEEE. CDR3 amino acids: CASSPIHVEGTEKLFF. The CDR3 nucleotides read TGTGCCAGCAGCCCAATACACGTGGAGGGGACTGAAAAACTGTTTTTT.

This clone was observed a handful of times. The rearrangement uses TRBV19 and TRBJ1-5; 9 bases are shared with TRBD1. The CDR3 consists of 14 residues. From germline, CDR1 is LNHDA and CDR2 SQIVND (reference sequence). With V trimmed by 9 bases and J by 4 bases, 7 bases remained unmatched. The CDR3 coding sequence is TGTGCCAGCGGTACCGGGACAGGGAATCAGCCCCAGCATTTT. Amino acid sequence: CASGTGTGNQPQHF.

A word on this clone: The sample carries other DNA sequences with the same CDR3. This chain joins TRBV6-1 and TRBJ1-5, with TRBD1 identical over 8 bases. Trimming removed 3 bases from V and 4 bases from J; junction bases left unmatched: 5. Germline assignment: CDR1 MNHNS and CDR2 SASEGT. The CDR3 has 15 residues. CDR3 coding DNA: TGTGCCAGCAGTGAGGGGACAGGAGGAAATCAGCCCCAGCATTTT. Translating gives CASSEGTGGNQPQHF.

The V gene is TRBV28, the J gene TRBJ2-1; D remains unclear. Germline lookup yields CDR1 MDHEN and CDR2 SYDVKM. There are 15 residues in the CDR3. Trimming took off 6 bases at V and 6 bases at J, with 18 bases between the two ends. The CDR3 protein is CASSQKVYFVNEQFF. The CDR3 DNA reads TGTGCCAGCAGCCAAAAGGTCTATTTTGTCAATGAGCAGTTCTTC.